The present T cell receptor beta chain was sequenced within a study of blood T cell repertoires in COVID-19. V lost 10 bases, J lost 5 bases, and 11 bases lay in between. The V gene's germline CDR1 is LNHDA and CDR2 SQIVND (reference sequence). The CDR3 runs 11 residues. This clone was detected once. Profiling relied on immunoSEQ multiplex PCR, and the TCRdb table lists in-frame clones only, not all of them. The sample includes 87,000 or so clones, around 81% of them seen just once. This receptor was identified in a woman between 65 and 79 years old with acute or convalescent COVID-19. Sequencing was done on a sample of peripheral blood. The chain employs TRBV19 and TRBJ1-2, with D perhaps TRBD1 (6 bases). CDR3: CATDSLYGYTF. The CDR3 DNA reads as TGTGCCACGGACAGCCTATATGGCTACACCTTC.